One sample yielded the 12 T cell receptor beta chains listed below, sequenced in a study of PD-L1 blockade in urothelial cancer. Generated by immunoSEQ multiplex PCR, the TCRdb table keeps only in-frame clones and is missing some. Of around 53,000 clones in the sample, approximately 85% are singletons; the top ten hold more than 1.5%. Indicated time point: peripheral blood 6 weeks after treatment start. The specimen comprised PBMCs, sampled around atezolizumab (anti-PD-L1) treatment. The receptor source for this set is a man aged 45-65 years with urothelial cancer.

CDR3 nucleotides: TGCAGTGCTAGGAGGAACACTGAAGCTTTCTTT. This codes for CSARRNTEAFF. The rearrangement links TRBV20-1 to TRBJ1-1; D remains unclear. V dropped 3 bases and J dropped 1 base, with 3 bases sitting between them. The CDR3 runs to 11 residues. The germline gives CDR1 DFQATT, CDR2 SNEGSKA (reference sequence).

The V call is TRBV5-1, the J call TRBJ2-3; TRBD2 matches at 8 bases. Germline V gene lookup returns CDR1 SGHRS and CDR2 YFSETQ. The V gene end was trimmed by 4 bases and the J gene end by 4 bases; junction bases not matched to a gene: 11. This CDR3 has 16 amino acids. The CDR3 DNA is TGCGCCAGCAGCATCGGTGGCGGGGGGAGGGCAGATACGCAGTATTTT. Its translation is CASSIGGGGRADTQYF.

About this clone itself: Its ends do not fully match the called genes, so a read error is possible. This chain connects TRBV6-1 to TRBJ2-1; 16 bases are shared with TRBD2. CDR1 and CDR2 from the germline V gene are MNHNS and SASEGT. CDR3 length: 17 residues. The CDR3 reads CASSKAGTSGGGNEQFF. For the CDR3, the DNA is TGTGCCAGCAGTAAAGCCGGGACTAGCGGGGGGGGGAATGAGCAGTTCTTC.

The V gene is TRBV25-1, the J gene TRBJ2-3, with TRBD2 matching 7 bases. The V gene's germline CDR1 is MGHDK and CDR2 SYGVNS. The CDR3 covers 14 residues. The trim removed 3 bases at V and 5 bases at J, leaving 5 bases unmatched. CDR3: CASSEGGRVDTQYF. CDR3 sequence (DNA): TGTGCCAGCAGTGAGGGCGGGAGAGTAGATACGCAGTATTTT.

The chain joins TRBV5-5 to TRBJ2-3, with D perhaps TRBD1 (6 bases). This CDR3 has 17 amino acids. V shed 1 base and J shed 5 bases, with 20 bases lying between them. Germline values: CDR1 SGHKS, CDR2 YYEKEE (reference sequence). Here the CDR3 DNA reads TGTGCCAGCAGCTTGAGAGCCACAGGGAGCTCAGGAGATACGCAGTATTTT. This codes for CASSLRATGSSGDTQYF. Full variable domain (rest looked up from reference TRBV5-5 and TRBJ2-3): DAGVTQSPTHLIKTRGQQVTLRCSPISGHKSVSWYQQVLGQGPQFIFQYYEKEERGRGNFPDRFSARQFPNYSSELNVNALLLGDSALYLCASSLRATGSSGDTQYFGPGTRLTVL.

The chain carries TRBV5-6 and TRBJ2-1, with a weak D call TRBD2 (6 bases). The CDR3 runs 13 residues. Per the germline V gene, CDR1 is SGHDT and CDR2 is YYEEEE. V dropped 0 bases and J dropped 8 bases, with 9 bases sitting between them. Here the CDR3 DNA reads TGTGCCAGCAGCTTGGCCGGGGGTTATGAGCAGTTCTTC. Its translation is CASSLAGGYEQFF.

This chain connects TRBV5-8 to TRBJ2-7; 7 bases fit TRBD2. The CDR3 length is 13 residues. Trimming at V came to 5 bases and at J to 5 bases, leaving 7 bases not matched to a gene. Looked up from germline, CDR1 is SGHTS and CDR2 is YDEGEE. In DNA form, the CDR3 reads TGTGCCAGCAGTGTGGGAGGGAGGAACGAGCAGTACTTC. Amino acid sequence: CASSVGGRNEQYF.

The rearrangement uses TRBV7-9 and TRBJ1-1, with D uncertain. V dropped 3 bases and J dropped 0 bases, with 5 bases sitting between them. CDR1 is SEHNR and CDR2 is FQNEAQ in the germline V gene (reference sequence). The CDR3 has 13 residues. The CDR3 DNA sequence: TGTGCCAGCAGCTTCACTATGAACACTGAAGCTTTCTTT. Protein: CASSFTMNTEAFF.

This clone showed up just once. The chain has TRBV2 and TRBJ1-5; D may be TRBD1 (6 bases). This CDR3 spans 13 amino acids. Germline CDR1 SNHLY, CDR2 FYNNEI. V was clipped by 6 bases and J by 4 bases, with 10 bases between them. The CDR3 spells CASRRGQNQPQHF. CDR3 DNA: TGTGCCAGCAGGAGGGGACAAAATCAGCCCCAGCATTTT.

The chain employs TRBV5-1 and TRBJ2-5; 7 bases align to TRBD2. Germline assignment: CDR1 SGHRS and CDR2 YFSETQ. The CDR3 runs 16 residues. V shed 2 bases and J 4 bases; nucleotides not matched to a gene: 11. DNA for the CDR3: TGCGCCAGCAGCTTCTCCTCTTCCTCTAGCGGAGAGACCCAGTACTTC. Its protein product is CASSFSSSSSGETQYF.

The chain's CDR3 is CASSFLRDSYNEQFF. The CDR3 nucleotides are TGTGCCAGCAGTTTTCTCCGGGACTCCTACAATGAGCAGTTCTTC. The rearrangement joins TRBV27 to TRBJ2-1; a possible D gene is TRBD2 (5 bases). The CDR3 covers 15 residues. Looked up from germline, CDR1 is MNHEY and CDR2 is SMNVEV (reference sequence). The V end lost 3 bases, the J end lost 0 bases, and 9 bases lay between the germline ends.

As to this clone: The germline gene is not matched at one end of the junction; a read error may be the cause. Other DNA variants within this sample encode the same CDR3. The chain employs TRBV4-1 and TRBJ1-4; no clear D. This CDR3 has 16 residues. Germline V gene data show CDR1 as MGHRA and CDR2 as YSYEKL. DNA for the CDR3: TGCGCCAGCAGCCAAATAACGGAGAAAACTAATGAAAAACTATTTTTT. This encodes CASSQITEKTNEKLFF.